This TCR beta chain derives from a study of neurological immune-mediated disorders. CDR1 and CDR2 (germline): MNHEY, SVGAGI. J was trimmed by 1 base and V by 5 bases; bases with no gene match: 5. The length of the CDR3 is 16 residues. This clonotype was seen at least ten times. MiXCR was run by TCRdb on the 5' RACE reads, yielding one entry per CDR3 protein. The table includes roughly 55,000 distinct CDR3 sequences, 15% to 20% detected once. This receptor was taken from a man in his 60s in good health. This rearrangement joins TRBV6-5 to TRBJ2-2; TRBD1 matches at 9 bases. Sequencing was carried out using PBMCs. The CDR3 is CASSLTGGRNTGELFF. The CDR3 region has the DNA TGTGCCAGCAGTCTGACAGGGGGTCGGAACACCGGGGAGCTGTTTTTT.